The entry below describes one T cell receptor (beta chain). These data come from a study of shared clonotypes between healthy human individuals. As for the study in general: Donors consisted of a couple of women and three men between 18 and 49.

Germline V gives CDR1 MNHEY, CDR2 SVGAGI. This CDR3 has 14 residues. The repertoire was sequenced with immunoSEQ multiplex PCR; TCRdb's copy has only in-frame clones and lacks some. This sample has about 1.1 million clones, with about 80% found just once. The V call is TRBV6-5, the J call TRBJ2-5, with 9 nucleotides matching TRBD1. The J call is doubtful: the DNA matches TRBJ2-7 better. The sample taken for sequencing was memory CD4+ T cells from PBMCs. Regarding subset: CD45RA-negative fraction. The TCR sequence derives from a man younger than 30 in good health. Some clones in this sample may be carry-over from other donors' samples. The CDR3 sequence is CASRGDRESYEQYF. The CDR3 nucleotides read TGTGCCAGCAGGGGGGACAGGGAATCCTACGAGCAGTACTTC.